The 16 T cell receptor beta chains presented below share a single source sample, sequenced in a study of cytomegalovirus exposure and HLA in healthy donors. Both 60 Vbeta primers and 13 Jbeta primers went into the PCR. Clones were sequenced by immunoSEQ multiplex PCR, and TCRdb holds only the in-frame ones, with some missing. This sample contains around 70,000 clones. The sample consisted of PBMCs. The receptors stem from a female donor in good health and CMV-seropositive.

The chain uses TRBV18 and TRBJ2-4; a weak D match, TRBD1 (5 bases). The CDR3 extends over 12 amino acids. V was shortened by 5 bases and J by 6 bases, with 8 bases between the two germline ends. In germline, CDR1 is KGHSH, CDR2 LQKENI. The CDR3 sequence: CASSGDRNIQYF. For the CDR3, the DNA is TGTGCCAGCTCAGGTGACAGAAACATTCAGTACTTC.

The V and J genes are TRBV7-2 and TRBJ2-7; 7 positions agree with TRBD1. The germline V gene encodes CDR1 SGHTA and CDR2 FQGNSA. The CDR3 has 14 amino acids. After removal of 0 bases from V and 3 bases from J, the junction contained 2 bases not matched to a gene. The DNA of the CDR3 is TGTGCCAGCAGCTTAGCGGGACAGTTCTACGAGCAGTACTTC. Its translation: CASSLAGQFYEQYF.

This chain's CDR3 is CSVLTQGTGYSYTF. DNA of the CDR3: TGCAGCGTTTTGACACAGGGGACAGGGTATAGCTACACCTTC. The J gene is TRBJ1-2, the V gene TRBV29-1; TRBD1 matches at 9 bases. This CDR3 contains 14 residues. Germline loops: CDR1 SQVTM, CDR2 ANQGSEA. V lost 5 bases, J lost 9 bases, and 13 bases stayed unmatched.

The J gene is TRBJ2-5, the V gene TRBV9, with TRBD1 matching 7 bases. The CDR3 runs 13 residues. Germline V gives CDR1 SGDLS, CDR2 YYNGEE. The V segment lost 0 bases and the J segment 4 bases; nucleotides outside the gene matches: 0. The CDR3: CASSVGDRETQYF. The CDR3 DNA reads TGTGCCAGCAGCGTAGGGGACAGAGAGACCCAGTACTTC. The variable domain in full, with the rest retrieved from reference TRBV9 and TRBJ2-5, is DSGVTQTPKHLITATGQRVTLRCSPRSGDLSVYWYQQSLDQGLQFLIQYYNGEERAKGNILERFSAQQFPDLHSELNLSSLELGDSALYFCASSVGDRETQYFGPGTRLLVL.

The CDR3 bases are TGTGCCAGCTCACCACAGGGGGTTGAGACCCAGTACTTC. Amino acid sequence: CASSPQGVETQYF. The rearrangement links TRBV18 to TRBJ2-5, with D perhaps matching TRBD1 (6 bases). The CDR3 consists of 13 residues. The V end lost 1 base, the J end lost 5 bases, and 8 bases lay between the germline ends. Germline V CDR1 and CDR2: KGHSH, LQKENI.

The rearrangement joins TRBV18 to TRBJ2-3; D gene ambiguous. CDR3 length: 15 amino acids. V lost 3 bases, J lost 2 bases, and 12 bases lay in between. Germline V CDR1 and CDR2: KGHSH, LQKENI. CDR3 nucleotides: TGTGCCAGCTCACCTGAGGCCGGCTACACAGATACGCAGTATTTT. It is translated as CASSPEAGYTDTQYF.

As DNA, the CDR3 is TGCAGCGTTCAACTAGCGGGCGCCGCCTACGAGCAGTACTTC. Protein product: CSVQLAGAAYEQYF. The rearrangement joins TRBV29-1 to TRBJ2-7, with 9 bases lining up with TRBD2. The CDR3 is 14 residues long. The germline CDR1 and CDR2 sequences are SQVTM and ANQGSEA. Germline trimming cut 5 bases from V and 2 bases from J; bases unmatched to any gene: 7.

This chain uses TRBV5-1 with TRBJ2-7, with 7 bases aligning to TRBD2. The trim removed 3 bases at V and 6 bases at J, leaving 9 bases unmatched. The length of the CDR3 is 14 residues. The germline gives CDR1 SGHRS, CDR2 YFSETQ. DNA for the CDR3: TGCGCCAGCAGCTCCGAGCCAGCGGGAAGCGAGCAGTACTTC. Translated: CASSSEPAGSEQYF.

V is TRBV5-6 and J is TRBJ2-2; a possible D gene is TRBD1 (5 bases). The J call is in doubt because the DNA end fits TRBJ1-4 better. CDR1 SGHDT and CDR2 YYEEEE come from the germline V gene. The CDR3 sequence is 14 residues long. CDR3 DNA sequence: TGTGCCAGCAGGGGAAGGGGACTGACCGGAAAACTGTTTTTT. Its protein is CASRGRGLTGKLFF.

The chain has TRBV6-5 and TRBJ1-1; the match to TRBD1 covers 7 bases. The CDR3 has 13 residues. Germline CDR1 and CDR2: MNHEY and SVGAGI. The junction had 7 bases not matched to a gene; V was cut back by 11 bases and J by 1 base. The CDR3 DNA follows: TGTGCCGCATCGCGACAGGGGAACACTGAAGCTTTCTTT. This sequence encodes CAASRQGNTEAFF.

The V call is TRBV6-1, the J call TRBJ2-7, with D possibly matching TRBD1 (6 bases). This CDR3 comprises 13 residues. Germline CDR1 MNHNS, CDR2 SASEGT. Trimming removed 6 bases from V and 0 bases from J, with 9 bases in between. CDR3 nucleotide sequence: TGTGCCAGCAGCTGGGACATCTCCTACGAGCAGTACTTC. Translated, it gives CASSWDISYEQYF.

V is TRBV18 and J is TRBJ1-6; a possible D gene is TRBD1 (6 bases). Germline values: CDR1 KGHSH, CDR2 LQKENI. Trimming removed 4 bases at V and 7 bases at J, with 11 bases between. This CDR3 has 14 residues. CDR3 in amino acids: CASSQRTDNSPLHF. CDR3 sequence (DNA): TGTGCCAGCTCACAGAGGACAGACAATTCACCCCTCCACTTT.

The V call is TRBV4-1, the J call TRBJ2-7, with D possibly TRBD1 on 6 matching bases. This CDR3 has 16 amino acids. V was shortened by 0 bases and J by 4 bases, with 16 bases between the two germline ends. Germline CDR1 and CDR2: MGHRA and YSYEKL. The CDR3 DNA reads TGCGCCAGCAGCCAAGAGTATCCGGGACAAATATACGAGCAGTACTTC. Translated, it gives CASSQEYPGQIYEQYF.

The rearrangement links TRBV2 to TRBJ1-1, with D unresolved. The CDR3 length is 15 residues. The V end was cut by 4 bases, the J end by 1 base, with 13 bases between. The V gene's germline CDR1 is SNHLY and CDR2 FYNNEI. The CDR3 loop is CASSGMWRKNTEAFF. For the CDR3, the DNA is TGTGCCAGCAGTGGGATGTGGAGAAAGAACACTGAAGCTTTCTTT.

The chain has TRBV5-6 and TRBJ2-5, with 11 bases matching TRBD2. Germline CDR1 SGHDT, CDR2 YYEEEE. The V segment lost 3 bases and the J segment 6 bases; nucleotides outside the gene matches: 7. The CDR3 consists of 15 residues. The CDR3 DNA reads TGTGCCAGCAGCTCCCTAGCGGGGGGCAGAAAGACCCAGTACTTC. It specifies CASSSLAGGRKTQYF.

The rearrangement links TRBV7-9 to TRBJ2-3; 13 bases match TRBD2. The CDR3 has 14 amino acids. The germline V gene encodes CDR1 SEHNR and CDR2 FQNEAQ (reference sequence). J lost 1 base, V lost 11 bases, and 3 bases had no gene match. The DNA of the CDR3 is TGTGCCGTAACTAGCGGGGGGGGCACAGATACGCAGTATTTT. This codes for CAVTSGGGTDTQYF.